Each of the 7 T cell receptor beta chains below was sequenced from the same sample in a study of T cells after posttransplantation cyclophosphamide (dated by TCRdb to between 2015 and 2016). Library creation used the immunoSEQ multiplex PCR assay. Held by TCRdb, this immuneACCESS table contains in-frame sequences only and omits some clones. Under half of the omission traces to an unresolved V gene where checked; the cause of the rest is unknown. The table shows about 44,000 clones here, with no singletons. 2% to 3% of the sample comes from the top ten. Specimen: PBMCs. The receptors originated from a man aged 40-55 years in good health, CMV-negative, and a related stem cell transplant donor.

In its sample, this clone was seen a few times. This chain links TRBV5-1 with TRBJ2-7; TRBD2 agrees at 8 bases. Germline values: CDR1 SGHRS, CDR2 YFSETQ. This CDR3 comprises 14 residues. Trimming removed 0 bases from V and 1 base from J; junction bases left unmatched: 0. DNA for the CDR3: TGCGCCAGCAGCTTGGGACTAGCGTCCTACGAGCAGTACTTC. Its protein is CASSLGLASYEQYF.

In this sample, this clone turned up a few times. This sequence joins TRBV29-1 and TRBJ2-2; 9 bases line up with TRBD1. Per the germline V gene, CDR1 is SQVTM and CDR2 is ANQGSEA. CDR3 size: 14 residues. V was clipped by 5 bases and J by 4 bases; unmatched bases: 5. CDR3 region: CSVNPTGGTGELFF. For the CDR3, the DNA is TGCAGCGTTAACCCGACAGGGGGCACCGGGGAGCTGTTTTTT.

The V call is TRBV27, the J call TRBJ2-3; maybe TRBD1 (6 bases). The germline V and J ends were trimmed by 0 bases and 5 bases, with 18 bases remaining between them. In germline, CDR1 is MNHEY, CDR2 SMNVEV (reference sequence). This CDR3 is 17 amino acids long. This CDR3 is CASSLSQSGGSRDTQYF. CDR3 DNA: TGTGCCAGCAGTTTATCTCAATCTGGGGGCTCGAGAGATACGCAGTATTTT.

Ten or more counts support this clone. V gene TRBV6-1 combines with J gene TRBJ2-3; 9 bases map to TRBD2. Germline CDR1 and CDR2: MNHNS and SASEGT. This CDR3 comprises 15 residues. V trimming: 2 bases; J trimming: 7 bases; junction bases outside the gene matches: 7. CDR3 amino acids: CASSELAGSSYTQYF. In DNA, the CDR3 is TGTGCCAGCAGTGAACTAGCGGGGAGCTCCTATACGCAGTATTTT.

This clone was observed at least ten times. V is TRBV6-5 and J is TRBJ2-5; TRBD2 agrees at 7 bases. V was pared by 4 bases and J by 4 bases, with 6 bases of the junction left unmatched. This CDR3 region has 14 residues. From germline, CDR1 is MNHEY and CDR2 SVGAGI. The CDR3 DNA reads as TGTGCCAGCAGTTCTGGCGGGAGTGCAGAGACCCAGTACTTC. Encoded protein: CASSSGGSAETQYF.

The table lists this clone with many counts. The chain couples TRBV6-5 to TRBJ1-5, with unresolved D. The CDR3 sequence is 15 residues long. Between the trimmed V and J ends, which lost 7 bases and 0 bases, there was a span of 13 bases. CDR1 and CDR2 from the germline V gene are MNHEY and SVGAGI. CDR3 bases: TGTGCCAGCAAACCCTATTTGATTAGCAATCAGCCCCAGCATTTT. It encodes CASKPYLISNQPQHF.

In its sample, this clone was seen a few times. The rearrangement joins TRBV19 to TRBJ2-5, with TRBD2 matching 12 bases. This CDR3 spans 15 amino acids. CDR1 and CDR2 from the germline V gene are LNHDA and SQIVND (reference sequence). V shed 3 bases and J 4 bases; nucleotides not matched to a gene: 3. Here the CDR3 reads CASSILAGGGETQYF. In DNA, the CDR3 is TGTGCCAGTAGTATCCTAGCGGGAGGGGGAGAGACCCAGTACTTC.